The text below deals with one T cell receptor (beta chain). This entry is derived from a study of blood T cell repertoires in COVID-19. This table comes from immunoSEQ multiplex PCR, and its TCRdb copy is limited to in-frame clones, with some not included. The sample includes some 90,000 clones, roughly 87% seen only once; the top ten take 5.2%. Trimming stripped 0 bases from V and 0 bases from J, with 9 bases between. The germline gives CDR1 LNHNV, CDR2 YYDKDF (reference sequence). The CDR3 is 16 residues long. This sequence was found in a woman older than 75 with active COVID-19. The rearrangement joins TRBV15 to TRBJ1-3; TRBD1 might be the D (5 bases). Sequencing was performed on peripheral blood. CDR3 amino acids: CATSRDIQGSGNTIYF. The CDR3 bases are TGTGCCACCAGCAGAGATATCCAGGGCTCTGGAAACACCATATATTTT.